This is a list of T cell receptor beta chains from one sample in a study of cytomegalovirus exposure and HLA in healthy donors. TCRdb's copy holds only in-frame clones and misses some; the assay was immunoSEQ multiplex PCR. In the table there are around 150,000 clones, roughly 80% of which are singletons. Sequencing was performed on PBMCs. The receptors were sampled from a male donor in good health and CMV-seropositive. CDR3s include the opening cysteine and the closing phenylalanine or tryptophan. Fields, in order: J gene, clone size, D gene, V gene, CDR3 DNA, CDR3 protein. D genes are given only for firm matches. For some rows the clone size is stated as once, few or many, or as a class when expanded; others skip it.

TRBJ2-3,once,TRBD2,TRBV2,TGTGCCAGCGTTCGAGGGCGGGAGCAAGATACGCAGTATTTT,CASVRGREQDTQYF
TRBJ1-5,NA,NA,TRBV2,TGTGCCAGCAGATTCATCGACAGGAGCAATCAGCCCCAGCATTTT,CASRFIDRSNQPQHF
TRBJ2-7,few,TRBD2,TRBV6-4,TGTGCCAGCAGTGACCCCGGGACTAGCGGGAGAGACTCCTACGAGCAGTACTTC,CASSDPGTSGRDSYEQYF
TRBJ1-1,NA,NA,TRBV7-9,TGTTCCAGCAGTTTGACCGGGGGAACTGAAGCTTTCTTT,CSSSLTGGTEAFF
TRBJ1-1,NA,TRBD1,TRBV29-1,TGCAGCGTTTCTCGGACAGGCGAAGCTTTCTTT,CSVSRTGEAFF
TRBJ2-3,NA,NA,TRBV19,TGTGCCAGTACTACGGACCAAGCGGCTACGCAGTATTTT,CASTTDQAATQYF
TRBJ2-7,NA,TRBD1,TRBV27,TGTGCCAGCACCAAGGGACAGGGGAGCTCCTACGAGCAGTACTTC,CASTKGQGSSYEQYF
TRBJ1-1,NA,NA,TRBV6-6,TGTGCCAGCAGTTACTCGTCAGGGGTTACTGAAGCTTTCTTT,CASSYSSGVTEAFF
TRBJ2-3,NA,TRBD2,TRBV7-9,TGTGCCAGCAGCCCCTGGACTAGCGGGATAGTAGGTACGCAGTATTTT,CASSPWTSGIVGTQYF
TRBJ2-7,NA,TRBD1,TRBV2,TGTGCCAGCAGTGTCGACACAGGGGGCGAGCAGTACTTC,CASSVDTGGEQYF
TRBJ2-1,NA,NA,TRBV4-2,TGTGCCAGCAGCCGTCGGTTCTTC,CASSRRFF
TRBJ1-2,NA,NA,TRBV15,TGTGCCACCAGCAGTTCTATGGGGGCCTTCTATGGCTACACCTTC,CATSSSMGAFYGYTF
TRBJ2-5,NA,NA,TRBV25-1,TGTGCCAGCAGTGAACAGGGGACCCTCCGGGAGACCCAGTACTTC,CASSEQGTLRETQYF
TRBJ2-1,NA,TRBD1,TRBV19,TGTGCCAGTCTGGACAGGGGCATCAATGAGCAGTTCTTC,CASLDRGINEQFF
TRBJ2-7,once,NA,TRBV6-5,TGTGCCAGCAGTTTTTCCGGGGTCCAATCCTACGAGCAGTACTTC,CASSFSGVQSYEQYF
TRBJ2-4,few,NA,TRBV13,TGTGCCAGCAGCTTAAAGTCGGGGAGTATAGCCAAAAACATTCAGTACTTC,CASSLKSGSIAKNIQYF
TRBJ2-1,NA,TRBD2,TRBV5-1,TGCGCCAGCAGCTTGGAACTAGCGGGCCCAACGAATGAGCAGTTCTTC,CASSLELAGPTNEQFF
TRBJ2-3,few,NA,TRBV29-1,TGCAGCGAACAGTCGATTAGCACAGATACGCAGTATTTT,CSEQSISTDTQYF
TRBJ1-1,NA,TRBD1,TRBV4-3,TGCGCCAGCAGCCAAATGGACAGGGACGCTGAAGCTTTCTTT,CASSQMDRDAEAFF
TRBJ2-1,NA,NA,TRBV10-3,TGTGCCATCAGGAGCGGTTCGGGGGATGAGCAGTTCTTC,CAIRSGSGDEQFF
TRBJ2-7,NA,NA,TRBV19,TGTGCCAGTAGTATAGTAGCTCGACAGGGTGCGGGGGAGCAGTACTTC,CASSIVARQGAGEQYF
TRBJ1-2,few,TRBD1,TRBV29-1,TGCAGCGTTGTTCGTTCCTCCAAGGGACAGGGGGGCAGTGGCTACACCTTC,CSVVRSSKGQGGSGYTF
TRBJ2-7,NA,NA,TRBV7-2,TGTGCCAGCAGCTTAGCGGTTAACTCCCTAAAACCCTACGAGCAGTACTTC,CASSLAVNSLKPYEQYF
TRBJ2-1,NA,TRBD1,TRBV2,TGTGCCAGCAGTCGGGACAGGGTGGATGAGCAGTTCTTC,CASSRDRVDEQFF
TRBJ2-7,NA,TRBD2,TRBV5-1,TGCGCCAGCAGCTTGGTCCCGGGGGGGACCGAGCAGTACTTC,CASSLVPGGTEQYF
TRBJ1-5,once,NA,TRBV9,TGTGCCAGCAGCGTAGACGGGGGGACGCCCCAGCATTTT,CASSVDGGTPQHF
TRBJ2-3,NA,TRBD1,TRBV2,TGTGCCAGCAGCCGGGACAGGGCCACAGATACGCAGTATTTT,CASSRDRATDTQYF
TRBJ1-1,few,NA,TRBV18,TGTGCCAGCTCACCAAGCCAGGTTGGCACTGAAGCTTTCTTT,CASSPSQVGTEAFF
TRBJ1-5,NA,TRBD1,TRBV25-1,TGTGCCAGCAGCGGACAGGGGAGTCAGCCCCAGCATTTT,CASSGQGSQPQHF
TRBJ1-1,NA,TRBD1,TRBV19,TGTGCCAGTAGTATAGAGGGGGACAGCTTGAACACTGAAGCTTTCTTT,CASSIEGDSLNTEAFF
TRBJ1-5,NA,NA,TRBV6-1,TGTGCCAGTAAAGAGGACAATCAGCCCCAGCATTTT,CASKEDNQPQHF
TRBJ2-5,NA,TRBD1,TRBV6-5,TGTGCCAGCACCGCACAGGGGTCAGGGCAAGAGACCCAGTACTTC,CASTAQGSGQETQYF
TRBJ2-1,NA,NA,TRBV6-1,TGTGCCAGCAGGACGGCGGGACCTACAACCAATGAGCAGTTCTTC,CASRTAGPTTNEQFF
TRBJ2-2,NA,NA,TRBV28,TGTGCCAGCAGTTTCCGCGGGGAGCTGTTTTTT,CASSFRGELFF
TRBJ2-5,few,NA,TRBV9,TGTGCCAGCAGCGCCTTCGGGAGCCCCGGGGAGACCCAGTACTTC,CASSAFGSPGETQYF
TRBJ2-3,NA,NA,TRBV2,TGTGCCAGCACGGTCACCCCAGATACGCAGTATTTT,CASTVTPDTQYF
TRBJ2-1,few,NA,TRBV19,TGTGCCAGTAGTATGGCGGGCCTACCCTACAATGAGCAGTTCTTC,CASSMAGLPYNEQFF
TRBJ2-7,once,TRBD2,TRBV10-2,TGCGCCAGCAACGAGCCGGGAGGGGGCTCCTACGAGCAGTACTTC,CASNEPGGGSYEQYF
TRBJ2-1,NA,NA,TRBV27,TGTGCCAGCAGTTTCGAGCCCCGGGGCAATGAGCAGTTCTTC,CASSFEPRGNEQFF
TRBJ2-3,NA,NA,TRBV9,TGTGCCAGCAGCGTACTTAGCACAGATACGCAGTATTTT,CASSVLSTDTQYF